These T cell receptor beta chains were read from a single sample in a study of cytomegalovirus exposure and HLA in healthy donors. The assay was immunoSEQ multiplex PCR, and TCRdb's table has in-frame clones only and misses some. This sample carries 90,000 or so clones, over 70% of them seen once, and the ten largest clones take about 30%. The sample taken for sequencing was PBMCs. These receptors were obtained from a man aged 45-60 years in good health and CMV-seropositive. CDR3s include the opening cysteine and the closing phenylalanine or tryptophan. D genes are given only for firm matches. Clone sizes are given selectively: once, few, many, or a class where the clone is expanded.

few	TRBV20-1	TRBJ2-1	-	TGCAGTGCTAGCAGATACAATGAGCAGTTCTTC	CSASRYNEQFF
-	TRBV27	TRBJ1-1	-	TGTGCCAGCAGTTTAGAGGCGGGACCGAGGATCTTT	CASSLEAGPRIF
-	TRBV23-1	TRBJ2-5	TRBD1	TGCGCCAGCAGTCAAGGGACAGTCCAAGAGACCCAGTACTTC	CASSQGTVQETQYF
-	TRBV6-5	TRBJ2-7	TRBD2	TGTGCCAGCAGCCCCGGGGGTAGCGGGAACTACGAGCAGTACTTC	CASSPGGSGNYEQYF
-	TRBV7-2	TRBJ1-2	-	TGTGCCAGCAGCTTAAACACAGGCGCCAACTATGGCTACACCTTC	CASSLNTGANYGYTF
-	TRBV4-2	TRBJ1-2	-	TGTGCCAGCAGTCTGTGGGGCGTTAACTATGGCTACACCTTC	CASSLWGVNYGYTF
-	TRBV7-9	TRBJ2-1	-	TGTGCCAGCAGCTCCTCTAAGAAGAGCTTCAATGAGCAGTTCTTC	CASSSSKKSFNEQFF
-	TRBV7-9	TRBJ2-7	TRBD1	TGTGCCAGCAGCGTGAGGACAGGGGCCCTCTACGAGCAGTACTTC	CASSVRTGALYEQYF
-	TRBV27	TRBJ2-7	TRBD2	TGTGCCAGCAGTAAGACTAGCGGGAGAAACGAGCAGTACTTC	CASSKTSGRNEQYF
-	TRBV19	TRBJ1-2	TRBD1	TGTGCCAATAGTCCCCAGGATAACAGGGGCTATGGCTACACCTTC	CANSPQDNRGYGYTF
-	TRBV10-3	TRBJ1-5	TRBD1	TGTGCCATCAGGGGACAGGGGGCTGATGAGCCCCAGCATTTT	CAIRGQGADEPQHF
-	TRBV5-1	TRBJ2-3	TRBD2	TGTGCCAGCAGCTTCGGGGGGACAGATACGCAGTATTTT	CASSFGGTDTQYF
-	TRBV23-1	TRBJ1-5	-	TGCGCCAGCAGTCAGAGGCTGCGTTTTTATAGCAATCAGCCCCAGCATTTT	CASSQRLRFYSNQPQHF
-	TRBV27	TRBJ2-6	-	TGTGCCAGCAGTTTATCGAGATCTGGGGCCAACGTCCTGACTTTC	CASSLSRSGANVLTF
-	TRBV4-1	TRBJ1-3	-	TGCGCCAGCAGCCACGCGGGAAGGGATACCGGAAACACCATATATTTT	CASSHAGRDTGNTIYF
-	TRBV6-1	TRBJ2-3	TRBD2	TGTGCCAGCAGTGGTCTAGCGGGAGGGAACACAGATACGCAGTATTTT	CASSGLAGGNTDTQYF
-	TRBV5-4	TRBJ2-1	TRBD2	TGTGCCAGCAGCTCAATGCGGGAGGGCCGGAACAATGAGCAGTTCTTC	CASSSMREGRNNEQFF
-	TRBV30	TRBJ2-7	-	TGTGCCTGGAAAACAGGGTATTCCTACGAGCAGTACTTC	CAWKTGYSYEQYF
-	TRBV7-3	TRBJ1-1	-	TGTGCCAGCAGCTCTTCAGGGAAGTTCGCTGAAGCTTTCTTT	CASSSSGKFAEAFF
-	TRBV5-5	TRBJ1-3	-	TGTGCCAGCAGCGATTTACGACAGCGCGGCTCTGGAAACACCATATATTTT	CASSDLRQRGSGNTIYF
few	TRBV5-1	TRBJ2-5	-	TGCGCCAGCAGCTCCTTAGGGACACAAGAGACCCAGTACTTC	CASSSLGTQETQYF
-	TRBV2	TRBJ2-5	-	TGTGCCAGCAAACCGGAGGTACAAGAGACCCAGTACTTC	CASKPEVQETQYF
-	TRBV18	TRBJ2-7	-	TGTGCCACCTCCAACTCCCAGACTAGTCGGCATGGAGAGCAGTACTTC	CATSNSQTSRHGEQYF
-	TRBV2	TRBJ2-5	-	TGTGCCAGCGGTCTCGGGATCGGAGAGACCCAGTACTTC	CASGLGIGETQYF
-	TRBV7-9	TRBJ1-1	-	TGTGCCAGCAGCTTAGCGACAGCTGCTGCAGCTTTCTTT	CASSLATAAAAFF
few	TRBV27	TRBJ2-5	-	TGTGCCAGCAGGGGGGGGGCAGCGGCAGAGGAGACCCAGTACTTC	CASRGGAAAEETQYF
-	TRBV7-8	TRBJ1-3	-	TGTGCCAGCAGCCTTGCAGGTAGTCCTGGAAACACCATATATTTT	CASSLAGSPGNTIYF
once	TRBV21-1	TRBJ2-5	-	TGTGCCAGCAGCACCCCGGGACACCCGGGACTAGCGTTTGAGACCCAGTACTTC	CASSTPGHPGLAFETQYF
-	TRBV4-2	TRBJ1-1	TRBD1	TGTGCCAGCAGCCAAGAAGGGCGGATACAGGGGGCTTTCTTT	CASSQEGRIQGAFF
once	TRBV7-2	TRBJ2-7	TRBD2	TGTGCCAGCAGCTTAGGGGCTAGCGGCTACGAGCAGTACTTC	CASSLGASGYEQYF
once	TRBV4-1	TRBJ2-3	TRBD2	TGCGCCAGCAGTCACCCTAGCGGGGCAAGCACAGATACGCAGTATTTT	CASSHPSGASTDTQYF
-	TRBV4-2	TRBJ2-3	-	TGTGCCAGCAGCCACCGGAGGACTTTTGGAGGGACAGATACGCAGTATTTT	CASSHRRTFGGTDTQYF
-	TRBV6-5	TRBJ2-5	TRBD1	TGTGCCAGCAGTAAAGACAGGGGTGGCGAGACCCAGTACTTC	CASSKDRGGETQYF
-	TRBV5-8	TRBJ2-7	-	TGTGCCAGCAGCTTAGGACAGCTGCGAGCCTACGAGCAGTACTTC	CASSLGQLRAYEQYF
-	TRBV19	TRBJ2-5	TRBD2	TGTGCCAGTAGTATCACACTAGCGGGAGGAGAGACCCAGTACTTC	CASSITLAGGETQYF
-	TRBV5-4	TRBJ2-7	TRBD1	TGTGCCAGCAGCCCGAGGAAGGAAGGACAGGACCGGCACTTC	CASSPRKEGQDRHF
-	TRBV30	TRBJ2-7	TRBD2	TGTGCCTGGACGGGGCGGGAGGGTCGCAGGTACTTC	CAWTGREGRRYF
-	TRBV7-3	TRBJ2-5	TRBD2	TGTGCCAGCAGCCCGGGGACTAGCGGGAGGGCCGGGGAGACCCAGTACTTC	CASSPGTSGRAGETQYF
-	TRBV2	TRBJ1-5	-	TGTGCCAGCAGGGGCCGCAATCAGCCCCAGCATTTT	CASRGRNQPQHF
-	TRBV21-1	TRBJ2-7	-	TGTGCCAGCAGCACCCCCCGGGACAGGGAACGCTACGAGCAGTACTTC	CASSTPRDRERYEQYF
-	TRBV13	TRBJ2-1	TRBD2	TGTGCCAGCAGCGCTCGTCGAGCGGGATACAATGAGCAGTTCTTC	CASSARRAGYNEQFF
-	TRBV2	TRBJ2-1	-	TGTGCCAGCAGTGTCGAGGGAGGCACTAGGAATGAGCAGTTCTTC	CASSVEGGTRNEQFF
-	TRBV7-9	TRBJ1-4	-	TGTGCCAGCAGCTCCCGTTTCGGGAGCTCAGGGAGGGAAAAACTGTTTTTT	CASSSRFGSSGREKLFF
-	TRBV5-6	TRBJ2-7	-	TGTGCCAGCAGAAAATGGACGGGGTTAACCTACGAGCAGTACTTC	CASRKWTGLTYEQYF
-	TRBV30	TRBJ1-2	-	TGTGCCTGGAGCTTTGGTGGGGGCGAGGGCTACACCTTC	CAWSFGGGEGYTF
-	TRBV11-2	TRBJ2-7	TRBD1	TGTGCCAGTCGGGGGACAGGGGGCTTCTACGAGCAGTACTTC	CASRGTGGFYEQYF
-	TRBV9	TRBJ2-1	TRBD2	TGTGCCAGCAGCCCCCGACTAGCGGGAGGCCTTAATGAGCAGTTCTTC	CASSPRLAGGLNEQFF
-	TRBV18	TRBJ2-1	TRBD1	TGTGCCAGCTCACCCCCAGACAGGGTAAGCCAGTTCTTC	CASSPPDRVSQFF
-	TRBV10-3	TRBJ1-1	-	TGTGCCATCAGTGATTACGGCGGGAGGAGGAACACTGAAGCTTTCTTT	CAISDYGGRRNTEAFF
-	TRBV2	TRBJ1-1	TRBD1	TGTGCCAGCAGTCAGACAGGGGACACTGAAGCTTTCTTT	CASSQTGDTEAFF
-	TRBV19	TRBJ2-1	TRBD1	TGTGCCAGTAGTCGACAGGGGGAGTTGTACAATGAGCAGTTCTTC	CASSRQGELYNEQFF
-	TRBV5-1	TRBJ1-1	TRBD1	TGCGCCAGCAGCAGGGACAGGGGCGCCCAAGCTTTCTTT	CASSRDRGAQAFF
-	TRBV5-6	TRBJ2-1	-	TGTGCCAGCAGCCCTCTATACAGGGTTAGGGATGAGCAGTTCTTC	CASSPLYRVRDEQFF
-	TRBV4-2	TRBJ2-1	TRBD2	TGTGCCAGCAGCCAAGAACCCAGGGGACTAGTGGATTACAATGAGCAGTTCTTC	CASSQEPRGLVDYNEQFF
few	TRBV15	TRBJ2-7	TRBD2	TGTGCCACCAGCAGAGCGACTAGCTTCTACGAGCAGTACTTC	CATSRATSFYEQYF
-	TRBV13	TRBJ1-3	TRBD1	TGTGCCAGCGGCAGGGGGTTTGGAAACACCATATATTTT	CASGRGFGNTIYF
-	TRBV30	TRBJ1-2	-	TGTGCCTGCCCCTCGGCCGGGGTGAACTATGGCTACACCTTC	CACPSAGVNYGYTF
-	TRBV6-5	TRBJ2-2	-	TGTGCCAGCAGGTGGACAGCGAGTAGCGGGGAGCTGTTTTTT	CASRWTASSGELFF
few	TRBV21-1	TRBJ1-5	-	TGTGCCAGGGGACAGGGGGACCGAAGGCATTACCCCCAGCATTTT	CARGQGDRRHYPQHF
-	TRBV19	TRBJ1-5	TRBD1	TGTGCCAGTAGTTCCCCGGGCAGGGGGCCGGTTAGCAATCAGCCCCAGCATTTT	CASSSPGRGPVSNQPQHF